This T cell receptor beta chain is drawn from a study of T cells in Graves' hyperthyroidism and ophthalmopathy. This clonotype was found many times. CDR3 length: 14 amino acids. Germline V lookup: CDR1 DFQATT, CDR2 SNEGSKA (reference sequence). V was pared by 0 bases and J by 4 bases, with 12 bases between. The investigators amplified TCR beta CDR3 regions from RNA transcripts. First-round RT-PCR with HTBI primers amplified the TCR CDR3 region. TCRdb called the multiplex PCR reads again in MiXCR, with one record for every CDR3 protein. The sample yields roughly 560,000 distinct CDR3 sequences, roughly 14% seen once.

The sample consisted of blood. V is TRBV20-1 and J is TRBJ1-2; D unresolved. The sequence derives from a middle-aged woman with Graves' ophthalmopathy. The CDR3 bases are TGCAGTGCTAGAGATCCAGGAGGACTCTATGGCTACACCTTC. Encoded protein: CSARDPGGLYGYTF.